The T cell receptor (beta chain) under discussion was sequenced for a study of blood T cell repertoires in COVID-19. Sequenced by immunoSEQ multiplex PCR; TCRdb stores in-frame clones only, minus some. The table shows about 97,000 clones, with approximately 89% occurring only once. This CDR3 is built from 16 residues. The germline CDR1 and CDR2 sequences are SQVTM and ANQGSEA. V lost 0 bases and J lost 0, with 11 bases in between. The sequence was obtained from a human donor in a cohort sampled during active COVID-19. J is TRBJ1-4 and V is TRBV29-1; a weak D match, TRBD1 (6 bases). The sample comprised peripheral blood. CDR3 sequence (DNA): TGCAGCGTTGAAGATCCATCAGGGGCAACTAATGAAAAACTGTTTTTT. Translating it yields CSVEDPSGATNEKLFF.